This TCR beta chain comes out of a study of CXCR3-negative and CXCR3-positive naive CD8 T cells. As for the study in general: Cumulative TRB read yield was roughly 130 million, averaging about 1.5 +/- 0.3 million per library.

In germline, CDR1 is SGDLS, CDR2 YYNGEE. The CDR3 contains 17 residues. Study-level findings and limits: Diversity was high in both naive subsets and much lower in memory cells. Higher TRB CDR3 hydrophobicity marked CXCR3-positive naive cells relative to CXCR3-negative naive cells. CXCR3-negative and CXCR3-positive naive cells shared comparable TRBV-TRBJ usage, but memory cells did not.

5' RACE with UMI labels generated the TRB cDNA libraries. Each CDR3 protein gets one entry in TCRdb, which reprocessed the 5' RACE reads and gives no DNA. The repertoire shows 120,000 or so distinct CDR3 sequences; the top ten hold approximately 0.54%. Notes on this clonotype: What it binds is unknown.

This TCR came from a human donor in good health. Some clones in this sample may be carry-over from other donors' samples. Material: naive CXCR3+ CD8+ T cells from blood. Subset in this sample: CD45RO-CCR7+CD27+CD95- naive CD8+ T cells expressing CXCR3 (TNR3+). The genes are TRBV9 and TRBJ1-1; with no DNA, the TCRdb D assignment of TRBD1 cannot be verified. CDR3 sequence reads: CASSPVDRGGVRTEAFF.